The 8 T cell receptor beta chains below all came from one sample that was sequenced in a study of cytomegalovirus exposure and HLA in healthy donors. 13 Jbeta primers and 60 Vbeta primers were used for the PCR. Sequencing was performed with immunoSEQ multiplex PCR; in TCRdb, only in-frame clones are kept and a portion is missing. The sample shows about 100,000 clones, under 80% of them seen only once. Source material: PBMCs. The receptors come from a man aged 35-49 years in good health and CMV-seropositive.

The J gene is TRBJ2-5, the V gene TRBV6-5; 7 nucleotides agree with TRBD1. The length of the CDR3 is 15 residues. Looked up from germline, CDR1 is MNHEY and CDR2 is SVGAGI. V shed 6 bases and J 5 bases; nucleotides not matched to a gene: 12. CDR3 loop: CASSGRQGLGETQYF. CDR3 bases: TGTGCCAGCAGCGGACGACAGGGTCTCGGGGAGACCCAGTACTTC.

The chain recombines TRBV10-1 with TRBJ2-3; 9 positions match TRBD1. This CDR3 spans 15 amino acids. Germline values: CDR1 WNHNN, CDR2 SYGVQD (reference sequence). J gave up 0 bases and V 4 bases, and 2 bases lay outside the gene matches. The CDR3 here is CASSGGTGSTDTQYF. The DNA of the CDR3 is TGCGCCAGCAGTGGCGGGACAGGGAGCACAGATACGCAGTATTTT.

J is TRBJ2-7 and V is TRBV21-1; the D call TRBD2 from the table was never checked on the DNA. TRBV21-1 is classified as a pseudogene. The length of the CDR3 is 14 residues. CDR3 protein: CASSSSPGTYEQYF. Written as DNA, the CDR3 is TGTGCCAGCAGCTCTAGTCCGGGGACCTACGAGCAGTACTTC.

This sequence joins TRBV5-1 and TRBJ1-5, with 7 positions matching TRBD1. Looked up from germline, CDR1 is SGHRS and CDR2 is YFSETQ. V was pared by 3 bases and J by 4 bases, with 4 bases of the junction left unmatched. This CDR3 is 14 amino acids long. The CDR3 loop reads CASSYGTENQPQHF. DNA of the CDR3: TGCGCCAGCAGCTACGGGACAGAAAATCAGCCCCAGCATTTT.

This clone was recorded only once. The chain uses TRBV14 and TRBJ2-3; perhaps TRBD2 as D (5 bases). The V gene lost 1 base and the J gene lost 2 bases, with 10 bases spanning the gap. The germline gives CDR1 SGHDN, CDR2 FVKESK. CDR3 size: 15 residues. The CDR3 DNA follows: TGTGCCAGCAGCCAAGTGGCGGACTTCACAGATACGCAGTATTTT. Protein product: CASSQVADFTDTQYF. The full variable domain, in which reference TRBV14 and TRBJ2-3 provide the parts outside the CDR3, is EAGVTQFPSHSVIEKGQTVTLRCDPISGHDNLYWYRRVMGKEIKFLLHFVKESKQDESGMPNNRFLAERTGGTYSTLKVQPAELEDSGVYFCASSQVADFTDTQYFGPGTRLTVL.

V is TRBV15 and J is TRBJ2-1; a possible D gene is TRBD2 (5 bases). The CDR3 is made up of 15 amino acids. Germline assignment: CDR1 LNHNV and CDR2 YYDKDF (reference sequence). V lost 3 bases and J lost 3, with 12 bases in between. CDR3 region: CATSSNTRDYNEQFF. In nucleotides, the CDR3 is TGTGCCACCAGCAGTAACACCCGGGACTACAATGAGCAGTTCTTC.

The rearrangement uses TRBV5-6 and TRBJ2-1, with D hard to call. CDR3 length: 12 amino acids. Trimming stripped 1 base from V and 5 bases from J, with 4 bases between. The germline gives CDR1 SGHDT, CDR2 YYEEEE. The CDR3 DNA reads as TGTGCCAGCAGCTTGCCGGACAATGAGCAGTTCTTC. Translating it yields CASSLPDNEQFF.

J is TRBJ1-6 and V is TRBV7-6, with 8 bases that match TRBD1. Trimming removed 1 base from V and 10 bases from J; junction bases left unmatched: 9. From germline, CDR1 is SGHVS and CDR2 FNYEAQ. The CDR3 extends over 16 amino acids. The chain's CDR3 is CASSLGGQGVQSPLHF. The CDR3, as DNA: TGTGCCAGCAGCTTAGGAGGACAGGGAGTACAATCACCCCTCCACTTT.